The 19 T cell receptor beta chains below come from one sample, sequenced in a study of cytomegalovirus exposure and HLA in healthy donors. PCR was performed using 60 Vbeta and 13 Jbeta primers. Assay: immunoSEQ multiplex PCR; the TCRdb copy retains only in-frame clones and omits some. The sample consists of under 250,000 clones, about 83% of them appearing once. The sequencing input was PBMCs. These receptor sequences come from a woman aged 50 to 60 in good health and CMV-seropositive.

Written as DNA, the CDR3 is TGTGCCAGCAGGACCTTTACTAGCGGGGCTACCGGGGAGCTGTTTTTT. Protein: CASRTFTSGATGELFF. The chain is built from TRBV6-4 and TRBJ2-2, with 10 bases matching TRBD2. Per germline, CDR1 MRHNA and CDR2 SNTAGT. V trimming: 6 bases; J trimming: 5 bases; junction bases outside the gene matches: 9. CDR3 length equals 16 residues.

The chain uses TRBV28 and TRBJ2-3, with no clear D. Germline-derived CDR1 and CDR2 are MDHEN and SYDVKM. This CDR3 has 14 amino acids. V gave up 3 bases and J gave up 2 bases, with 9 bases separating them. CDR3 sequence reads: CASSFGLLTDTQYF. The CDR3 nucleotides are TGTGCCAGCAGTTTTGGCCTCCTCACAGATACGCAGTATTTT.

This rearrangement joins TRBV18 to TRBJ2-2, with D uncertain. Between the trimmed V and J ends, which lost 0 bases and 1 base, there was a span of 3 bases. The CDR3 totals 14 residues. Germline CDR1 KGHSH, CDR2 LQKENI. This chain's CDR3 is CASSPPQNTGELFF. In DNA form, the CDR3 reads TGTGCCAGCTCACCACCCCAGAACACCGGGGAGCTGTTTTTT.

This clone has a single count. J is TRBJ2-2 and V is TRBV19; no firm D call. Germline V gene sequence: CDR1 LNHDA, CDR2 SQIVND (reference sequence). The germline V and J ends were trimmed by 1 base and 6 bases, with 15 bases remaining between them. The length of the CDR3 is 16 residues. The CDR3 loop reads CASSIAPSRLSGELFF. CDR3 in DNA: TGTGCCAGTAGTATAGCTCCGTCCCGGTTGTCCGGGGAGCTGTTTTTT.

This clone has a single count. CDR3 bases: TGTGCCAGCAGTGTCGGGACTAACAAAATGACTTACGAGCAGTACTTC. This gives the protein CASSVGTNKMTYEQYF. This chain links TRBV2 with TRBJ2-7; 7 bases map to TRBD2. Trimming took 4 bases from V and 4 from J; bases not matched to a gene: 13. The germline V gene encodes CDR1 SNHLY and CDR2 FYNNEI. CDR3 length equals 16 residues.

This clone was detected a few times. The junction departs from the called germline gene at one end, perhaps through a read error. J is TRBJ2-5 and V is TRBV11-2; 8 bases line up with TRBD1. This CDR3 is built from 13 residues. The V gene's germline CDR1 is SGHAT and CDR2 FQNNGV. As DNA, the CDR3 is TGTGCCAGCAGCCTAGACAGGGGAGAGACCCAGTACTTC. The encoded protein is CASSLDRGETQYF.

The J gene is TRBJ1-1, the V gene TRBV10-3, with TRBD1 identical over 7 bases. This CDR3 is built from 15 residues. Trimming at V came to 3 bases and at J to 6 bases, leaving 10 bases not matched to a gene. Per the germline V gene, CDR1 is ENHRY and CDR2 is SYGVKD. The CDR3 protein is CAISDARQGGPEAFF. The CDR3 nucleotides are TGTGCCATCAGTGATGCACGACAGGGAGGACCTGAAGCTTTCTTT.

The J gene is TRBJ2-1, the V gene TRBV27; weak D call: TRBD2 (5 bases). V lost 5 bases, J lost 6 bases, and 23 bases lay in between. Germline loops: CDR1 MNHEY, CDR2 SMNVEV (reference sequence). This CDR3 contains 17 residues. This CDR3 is CASSNLPATSFRNEQFF. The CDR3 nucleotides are TGTGCCAGCAGTAACCTTCCGGCTACTAGTTTTCGCAATGAGCAGTTCTTC.

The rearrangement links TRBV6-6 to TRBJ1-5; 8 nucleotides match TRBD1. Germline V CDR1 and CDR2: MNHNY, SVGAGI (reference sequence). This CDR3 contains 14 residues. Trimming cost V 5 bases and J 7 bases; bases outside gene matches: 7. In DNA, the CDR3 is TGTGCCAGCAGTGATACAGGGGGAGGACAGCCCCAGCATTTT. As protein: CASSDTGGGQPQHF.

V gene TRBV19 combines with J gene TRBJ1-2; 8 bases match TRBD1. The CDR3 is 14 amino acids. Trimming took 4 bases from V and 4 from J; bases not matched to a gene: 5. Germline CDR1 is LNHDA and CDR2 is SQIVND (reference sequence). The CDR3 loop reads CASSRYTGGYGYTF. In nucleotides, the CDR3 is TGTGCCAGTAGTAGATATACAGGGGGCTATGGCTACACCTTC.

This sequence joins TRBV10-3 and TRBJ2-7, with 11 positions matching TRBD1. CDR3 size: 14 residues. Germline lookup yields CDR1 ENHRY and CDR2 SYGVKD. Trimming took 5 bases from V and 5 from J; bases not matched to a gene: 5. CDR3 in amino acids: CAISPWGQGDEQYF. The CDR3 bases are TGTGCCATCAGTCCGTGGGGACAGGGGGACGAGCAGTACTTC.

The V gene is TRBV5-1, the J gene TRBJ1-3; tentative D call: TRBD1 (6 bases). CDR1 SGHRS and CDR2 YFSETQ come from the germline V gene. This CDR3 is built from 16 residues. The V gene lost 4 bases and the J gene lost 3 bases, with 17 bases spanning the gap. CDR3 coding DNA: TGCGCCAGCAGCACTAATCCGGGACATAGTGGAAACACCATATATTTT. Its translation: CASSTNPGHSGNTIYF. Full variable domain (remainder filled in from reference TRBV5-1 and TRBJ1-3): KAGVTQTPRYLIKTRGQQVTLSCSPISGHRSVSWYQQTPGQGLQFLFEYFSETQRNKGNFPGRFSGRQFSNSRSEMNVSTLELGDSALYLCASSTNPGHSGNTIYFGEGSWLTVV.

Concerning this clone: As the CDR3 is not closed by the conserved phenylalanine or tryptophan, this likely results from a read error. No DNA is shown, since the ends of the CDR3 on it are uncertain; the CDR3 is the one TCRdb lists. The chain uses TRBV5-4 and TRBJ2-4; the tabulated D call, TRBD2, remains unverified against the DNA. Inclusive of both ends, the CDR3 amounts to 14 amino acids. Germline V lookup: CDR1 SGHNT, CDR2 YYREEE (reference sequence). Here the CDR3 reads CASSLGNLDPVPVL.

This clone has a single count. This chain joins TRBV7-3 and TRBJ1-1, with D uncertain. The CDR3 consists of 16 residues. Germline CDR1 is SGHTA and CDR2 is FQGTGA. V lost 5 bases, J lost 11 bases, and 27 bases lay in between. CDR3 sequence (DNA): TGTGCCAGCAGCCGAAGAGGGAGCGGAAGTAGAGACGGGGCTTTCTTT. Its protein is CASSRRGSGSRDGAFF.

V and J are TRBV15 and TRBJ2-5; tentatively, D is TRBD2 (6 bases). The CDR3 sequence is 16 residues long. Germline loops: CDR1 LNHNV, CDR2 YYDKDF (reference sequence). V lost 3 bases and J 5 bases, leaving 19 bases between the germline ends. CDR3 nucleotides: TGTGCCACCAGCAGCAGACCGGGACTCACCAGCGAGACCCAGTACTTC. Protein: CATSSRPGLTSETQYF. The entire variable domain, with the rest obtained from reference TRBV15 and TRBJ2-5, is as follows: DAMVIQNPRYQVTQFGKPVTLSCSQTLNHNVMYWYQQKSSQAPKLLFHYYDKDFNNEADTPDNFQSRRPNTSFCFLDIRSPGLGDTAMYLCATSSRPGLTSETQYFGPGTRLLVL.

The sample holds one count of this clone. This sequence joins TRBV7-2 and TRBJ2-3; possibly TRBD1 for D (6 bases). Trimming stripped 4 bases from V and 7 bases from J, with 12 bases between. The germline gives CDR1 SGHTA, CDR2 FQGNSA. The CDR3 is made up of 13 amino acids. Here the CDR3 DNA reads TGTGCCAGCAGCTCCCGCAGGGGTCATACGCAGTATTTT. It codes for CASSSRRGHTQYF.

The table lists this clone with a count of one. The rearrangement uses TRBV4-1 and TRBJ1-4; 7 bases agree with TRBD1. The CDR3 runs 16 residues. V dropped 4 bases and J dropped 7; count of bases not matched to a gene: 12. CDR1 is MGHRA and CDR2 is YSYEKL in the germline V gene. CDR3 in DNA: TGCGCCAGCAGCCCCCGTGGGACAGCTCTCTCTGAAAAACTGTTTTTT. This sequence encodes CASSPRGTALSEKLFF.

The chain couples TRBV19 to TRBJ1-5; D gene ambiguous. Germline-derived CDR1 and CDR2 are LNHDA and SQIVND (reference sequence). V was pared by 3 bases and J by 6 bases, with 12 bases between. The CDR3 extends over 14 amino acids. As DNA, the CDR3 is TGTGCCAGTAGTATTCGGCAGGTCGGTCAGCCCCAGCATTTT. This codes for CASSIRQVGQPQHF.

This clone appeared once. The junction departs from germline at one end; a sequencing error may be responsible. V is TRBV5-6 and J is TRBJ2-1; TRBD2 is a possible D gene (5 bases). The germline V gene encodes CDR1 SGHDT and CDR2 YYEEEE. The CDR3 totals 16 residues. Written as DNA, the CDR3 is TGTGCCAGCAGCTTGTCGACTCTACTAGTCTACGATGAGCAGTTCTTC. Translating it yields CASSLSTLLVYDEQFF.